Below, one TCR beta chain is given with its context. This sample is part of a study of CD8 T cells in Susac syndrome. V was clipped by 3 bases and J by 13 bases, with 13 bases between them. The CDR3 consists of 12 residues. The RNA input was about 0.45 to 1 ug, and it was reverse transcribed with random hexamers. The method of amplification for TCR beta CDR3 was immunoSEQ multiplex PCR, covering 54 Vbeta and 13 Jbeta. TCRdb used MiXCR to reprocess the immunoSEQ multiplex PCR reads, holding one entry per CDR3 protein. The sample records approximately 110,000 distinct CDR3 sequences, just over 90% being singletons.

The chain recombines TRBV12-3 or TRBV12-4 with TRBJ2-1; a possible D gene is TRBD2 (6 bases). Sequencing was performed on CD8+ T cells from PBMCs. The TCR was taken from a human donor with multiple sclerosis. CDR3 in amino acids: CASSFGGASQFF. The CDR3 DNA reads TGTGCCAGCAGTTTCGGGGGAGCTAGCCAGTTCTTC.